The rows below give T cell receptor beta chains drawn from one sample of a study of blood T cell repertoires in COVID-19. Measured with immunoSEQ multiplex PCR; TCRdb has only the in-frame clones, and not every one. The sample includes 450,000 or so clones, about 91% of them seen just once. The source material was peripheral blood. All receptors come from a young man with COVID-19, enrolled during active disease. Both conserved end residues are part of each CDR3. D genes are given only for firm matches. The size entry is marked missing in some rows and otherwise reads once, few, many or a size class.

size	D	V	J	DNA	CDR3
.	TRBD2	TRBV7-6	TRBJ2-7	TGTGCCAGCAGCCCCGAACAAGCGGGGCTATACGAGCAGTACTTC	CASSPEQAGLYEQYF
.	TRBD2	TRBV5-1	TRBJ2-1	TGCGCCAGCAGCTATACCAGCGGGAGGAGCTCCTACAATGAGCAGTTCTTC	CASSYTSGRSSYNEQFF
.	.	TRBV10-2	TRBJ2-3	TGCGCCAGCAGTGAGGATCCAGGGATTCGAGATACGCAGTATTTT	CASSEDPGIRDTQYF
once	TRBD2	TRBV12-5	TRBJ2-2	TGTGCTAGTGGTTTGGTAGCGGGGGGGACCGGGGAGCTGTTTTTT	CASGLVAGGTGELFF
.	.	TRBV11-2	TRBJ1-3	TGTGCCAGCAGCTTAATCCCAGGGTTAACTGGAAACACCATATATTTT	CASSLIPGLTGNTIYF
.	.	TRBV2	TRBJ2-3	TGTGCCAGCAGTGAAGGGACTATCACAGATACGCAGTATTTT	CASSEGTITDTQYF
.	TRBD2	TRBV7-9	TRBJ2-1	TGTGCCAGCAGGATAGGAGCGGGGCCCTACAATGAGCAGTTCTTC	CASRIGAGPYNEQFF
many	TRBD1	TRBV6-5	TRBJ2-1	TGTGCCAGCGGGGGACAGGAGTACAATGAGCAGTTCTTC	CASGGQEYNEQFF
.	TRBD1	TRBV27	TRBJ1-2	TGTGCCAGCAGTTTATCGGCCACAGGGGACTATGGCTACACCTTC	CASSLSATGDYGYTF
.	TRBD2	TRBV5-4	TRBJ2-5	TGTGCCAGCACCTCGGGACTAGCGCAAGAGACCCAGTACTTC	CASTSGLAQETQYF
.	TRBD1	TRBV25-1	TRBJ2-2	TGTGCCAGCAGGGGACAGGGAAGGACCGGGGAGCTGTTTTTT	CASRGQGRTGELFF
few	.	TRBV10-1	TRBJ2-1	TGCGCCAGCAGTGGGGTTAGCGGTAGCTCCTACAATGAGCAGTTCTTC	CASSGVSGSSYNEQFF
.	.	TRBV2	TRBJ2-1	TGTGCCAGCATCAGCCTCCAGGGTAATGAGCAGTTCTTC	CASISLQGNEQFF
.	.	TRBV7-9	TRBJ1-1	TGTGCCAGCAGCCCCAGAGGTGGAGCGACTGAAGCTTTCTTT	CASSPRGGATEAFF
.	TRBD1	TRBV4-2	TRBJ2-7	TGTGCCAGCAGCCCTGGACAGGGGGGGTACGAGCAGTACTTC	CASSPGQGGYEQYF
.	TRBD2	TRBV29-1	TRBJ2-1	TGCAGCGTCCGGAGACTAGCGGGGGAGTACAATGAGCAGTTCTTC	CSVRRLAGEYNEQFF
.	.	TRBV25-1	TRBJ2-5	TGTGCCAGCACTGAGCCGGGTTTCAAGACCCAGTACTTC	CASTEPGFKTQYF
.	.	TRBV5-1	TRBJ2-1	TGCGCCAGCAGCCCGGAACAGGGCAATGAGCAGTTCTTC	CASSPEQGNEQFF
.	.	TRBV19	TRBJ1-5	TGTGCCAGTAGTACCTCTCGCGATCAGCCCCAGCATTTT	CASSTSRDQPQHF
once	TRBD1	TRBV11-2	TRBJ1-1	TGTGCCAGCAGCTTCCAGACAGGGCACACTGAAGCTTTCTTT	CASSFQTGHTEAFF
.	TRBD2	TRBV18	TRBJ2-5	TGTGCCAGCTCACCATATCCTAGCGGGAGCTACCAAGAGACCCAGTACTTC	CASSPYPSGSYQETQYF
.	TRBD2	TRBV19	TRBJ2-1	TGTGCCAGTAGTATAAGAGGGACTAGCAACGGAGAGCAGTTCTTC	CASSIRGTSNGEQFF
.	TRBD2	TRBV11-2	TRBJ2-3	TGTGCCAGCAGCCCCGATACTAGCGGGAGCGATACGCAGTATTTT	CASSPDTSGSDTQYF
.	TRBD2	TRBV7-7	TRBJ2-1	TGTGCCAGCAGCTTGTGGTTTGTGGGACTAGCGGGGGTGGTCCCCTACAATGAGCAGTTCTTC	CASSLWFVGLAGVVPYNEQFF
.	.	TRBV10-2	TRBJ1-1	TGCGCCAGCAGTGAGGCGATGGCTGAAGCTTTCTTT	CASSEAMAEAFF
.	.	TRBV10-1	TRBJ1-6	TGCGCCAGCAGTGAAGAGAGCTCCTATAATTCACCCCTCCACTTT	CASSEESSYNSPLHF
.	.	TRBV5-1	TRBJ1-1	TGCGCCAGCAGCTTGTTGGCGGGCTCGGCGAACACTGAAGCTTTCTTT	CASSLLAGSANTEAFF
.	TRBD1	TRBV2	TRBJ2-5	TGTGCCAGCAGTGATTTGACAGGGGGGACCCAGTACTTC	CASSDLTGGTQYF
once	TRBD1	TRBV18	TRBJ1-1	TGTGCCAGCTCACCACAGGGGGCGAGGAACACTGAAGCTTTCTTT	CASSPQGARNTEAFF
.	.	TRBV6-1	TRBJ1-6	TGTGCCAGCAGTGAACTTTCCGGGACTCTGAATTCACCCCTCCACTTT	CASSELSGTLNSPLHF
.	TRBD2	TRBV5-8	TRBJ2-3	TGTGCCAGCAGCTTGGGTAGCGGGATTCAGACAGATACGCAGTATTTT	CASSLGSGIQTDTQYF
.	.	TRBV11-3	TRBJ1-1	TGTGCCAGCAGCCCCGGGGGGCAGGGGAACACTGAAGCTTTCTTT	CASSPGGQGNTEAFF
.	TRBD2	TRBV7-6	TRBJ2-2	TGTGCCAGCAGCTTAGCCCTAGCGGGGGGGCCCGCCGGGGAGCTGTTTTTT	CASSLALAGGPAGELFF
.	.	TRBV3-1/TRBV3-2	TRBJ1-4	TGTGCCAGCAGAAGAGGGGGGGGTAATGAAAAACTGTTTTTT	CASRRGGGNEKLFF
.	TRBD2	TRBV3-1/TRBV3-2	TRBJ2-5	TGTGCCAGCAGCCAAGATCGGGGCGTAGCGGGGCAAGAGACCCAGTACTTC	CASSQDRGVAGQETQYF
.	.	TRBV12-3/TRBV12-4	TRBJ2-1	TGTGCCAGCAGGCCTGGGGCAAATGAGCAGTTCTTC	CASRPGANEQFF
.	.	TRBV12-3/TRBV12-4	TRBJ1-1	TGTGCCAGCGGCCCACGGGGTTCAGCTTTCTTT	CASGPRGSAFF
once	.	TRBV7-9	TRBJ2-6	TGTGCCAGCAGTTCCGATTGGAGTGGGGCCAACGTCCTGACTTTC	CASSSDWSGANVLTF
.	.	TRBV7-2	TRBJ2-3	TGTGCCAGCTCTCGAGGCCGAGCAGCCGATACGCAGTATTTT	CASSRGRAADTQYF
.	.	TRBV7-9	TRBJ2-4	TGTGCCAGCAGCTTATCCAATGGAGTAGCCAAAAACATTCAGTACTTC	CASSLSNGVAKNIQYF
.	TRBD1	TRBV10-3	TRBJ2-2	TGTGCCATCAAAGGGACAGGCGGTACCGGGGAGCTGTTTTTT	CAIKGTGGTGELFF
.	.	TRBV13	TRBJ1-2	TGTGCCAGCAGCCCTCCCGACAGACGTTATGGCTACACCTTC	CASSPPDRRYGYTF
.	.	TRBV6-5	TRBJ1-6	TGTGCCAGCAGTTACTCCGGCAGAGCGTCACCCCTCCACTTT	CASSYSGRASPLHF
.	.	TRBV11-2	TRBJ2-2	TGTGCCAGCAGCTTAGGACTAGTCGGGGAGCTGTTTTTT	CASSLGLVGELFF
.	.	TRBV7-9	TRBJ1-3	TGTGCCAGCAGCCCCCCGACTGGCGGAGGAAACACCATATATTTT	CASSPPTGGGNTIYF
.	.	TRBV11-2	TRBJ2-1	TGTGCCAGCAGCTTAGACCCGTCAGCGGGTGAGCAGTTCTTC	CASSLDPSAGEQFF
.	TRBD2	TRBV7-2	TRBJ2-5	TGTGCCAGCAGCTTATTAGCGGGAGGGAAAGAGACCCAGTACTTC	CASSLLAGGKETQYF
.	.	TRBV4-1	TRBJ1-1	TGCGCCAGCAGCCCACTAAGAATGAACACTGAAGCTTTCTTT	CASSPLRMNTEAFF
once	TRBD1	TRBV15	TRBJ2-7	TGTGCCACCAGCCTACAGGGGTCCTCCTACGAGCAGTACTTC	CATSLQGSSYEQYF
.	TRBD2	TRBV6-6	TRBJ2-7	TGTGCCAGCAGGGGGACTAGCGGGAGCGTATACGAGCAGTACTTC	CASRGTSGSVYEQYF
.	TRBD2	TRBV6-5	TRBJ2-7	TGTGCCAGCAGCCCCGGGGGGTTTTCCTACGGGCAGTACTTC	CASSPGGFSYGQYF
.	TRBD1	TRBV7-2	TRBJ2-1	TGTGCCAGCAGCAGGGGGACAGCCCGCTCGGGAAGGGAGTTCTTC	CASSRGTARSGREFF
.	TRBD2	TRBV7-3	TRBJ2-2	TGTGCCAGCAGCTCCTTCGCTAGCCGACTAGCGGCGAACACCGGGGAGCTGTTTTTT	CASSSFASRLAANTGELFF
.	.	TRBV27	TRBJ2-7	TGTGCCAGCAGTCTGGACACGGTCTCCTACGAGCAGTACTTC	CASSLDTVSYEQYF